This T cell receptor beta chain was profiled in a study of T cell repertoires in cytomegalovirus infection. Whole-study context: Signatures in public TCR beta sequences pointed to both CMV infection and matching HLA type.

As to this clonotype: The antigen remains undetermined.

Study outcomes and limitations: CMV-specific TCR beta clonotypes restricted by HLA-C were the ones dominating the ex vivo response. Summed frequency of shared TCR beta families picked out CMV carriers who also had the relevant HLA.

TCRdb itself ran the reads through MiXCR, one entry per CDR3 protein. The table records fewer than 850,000 distinct CDR3 sequences, almost 30% of them present only once. The V gene end was trimmed by 5 bases and the J gene end by 4 bases; junction bases not matched to a gene: 3. CDR1 SGHTA and CDR2 FQGTGA come from the germline V gene. This CDR3 is built from 15 residues. Material: cultured CD8+ T cells from PBMCs, obtained from culture after CMV antigen stimulation. The chain joins TRBV7-3 to TRBJ2-1; 12 bases are shared with TRBD1. This receptor was identified in a human donor in good health (CMV status not recorded). Some clones in this sample may be carry-over from other donors' samples. CDR3 sequence reads: CASSGDRGQYNEQFF. The CDR3 coding sequence is TGTGCCAGCAGCGGGGACAGGGGGCAATACAATGAGCAGTTCTTC.